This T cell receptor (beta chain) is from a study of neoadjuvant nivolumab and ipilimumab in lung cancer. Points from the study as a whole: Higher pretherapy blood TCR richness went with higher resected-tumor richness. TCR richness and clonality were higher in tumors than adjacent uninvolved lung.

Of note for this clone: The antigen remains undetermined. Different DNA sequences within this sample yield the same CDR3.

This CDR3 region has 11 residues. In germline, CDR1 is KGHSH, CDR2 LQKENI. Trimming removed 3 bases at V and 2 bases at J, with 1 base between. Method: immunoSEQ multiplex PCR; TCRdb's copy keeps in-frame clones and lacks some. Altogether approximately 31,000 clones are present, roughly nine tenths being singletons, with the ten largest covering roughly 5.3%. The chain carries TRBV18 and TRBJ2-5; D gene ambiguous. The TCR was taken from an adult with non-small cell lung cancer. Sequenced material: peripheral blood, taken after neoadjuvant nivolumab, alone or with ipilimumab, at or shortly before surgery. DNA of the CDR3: TGTGCCAGCTCACCTCAAGAGACCCAGTACTTC. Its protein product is CASSPQETQYF.